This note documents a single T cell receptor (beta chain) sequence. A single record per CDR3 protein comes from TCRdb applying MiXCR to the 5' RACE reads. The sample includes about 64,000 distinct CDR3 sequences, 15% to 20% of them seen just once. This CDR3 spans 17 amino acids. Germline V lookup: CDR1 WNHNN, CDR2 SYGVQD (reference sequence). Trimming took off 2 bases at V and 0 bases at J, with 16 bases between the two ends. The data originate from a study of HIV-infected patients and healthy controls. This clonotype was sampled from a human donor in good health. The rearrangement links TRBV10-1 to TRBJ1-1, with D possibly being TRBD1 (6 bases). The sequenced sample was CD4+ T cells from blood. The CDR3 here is CASSEKRQANMNTEAFF. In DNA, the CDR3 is TGCGCCAGCAGTGAGAAAAGACAGGCTAACATGAACACTGAAGCTTTCTTT.